This T cell receptor beta chain comes out of a study of T cell responses to AZD1222 COVID-19 vaccine. The data were produced by immunoSEQ multiplex PCR, yet TCRdb's version contains in-frame clones alone and is incomplete. The data hold approximately 140,000 clones, with more than 75% observed a single time. V lost 6 bases and J lost 4, with 18 bases in between. CDR3 length: 15 amino acids. Germline CDR1 MDHEN, CDR2 SYDVKM. About this clone: Its antigen is still unknown.

General study results and limits: All repertoire sampling was performed exclusively after the peak T cell response. Spike-specific TCR breadth and depth rose after two AZD1222 doses.

The material was peripheral blood, obtained on day 0 of MenACWY control vaccination. This chain connects TRBV28 to TRBJ1-2; D possibly corresponds to TRBD1 (5 bases). This clonotype was sampled from an adult in good health. The CDR3 DNA follows: TGTGCCAGCAGGGACAAGAGTCGGGACTTCTATGGCTACACCTTC. Amino acid sequence: CASRDKSRDFYGYTF.